This TCR beta chain was recorded in a study of blood T cell repertoires in COVID-19 (TCRdb year 2020). Some background on the complete study: Collaborator samples came from the United States, Italy and Spain and covered acute and convalescent phases of COVID-19. The prospective study material was composed of cDNA or gDNA derived from T cells, B-cell-depleted T cells, or PBMCs. The sample metadata nearly always contained a de-identified subject ID, COVID-19 status, age in years and sex. The dataset comprised deeply sampled blood TCRbeta repertoires from subjects exposed to, actively infected with, or recovered from COVID-19. Samples came from the ongoing ImmuneRACE study (first 160 participants) plus 1,254 subjects from 6 global collaborators. The repertoires were made available in a free public database intended to serve as a resource for research on the immune response to SARS-CoV-2. Where HLA class I and class II types were available, the types were taken from metadata supplied by the sample provider, not from assay-based typing.

Including the terminal cysteine and phenylalanine, the CDR3 comprises 20 residues. The CDR3 DNA has 60 bases and is translated from base 1. The germline V gene encodes CDR1 LGHNA and CDR2 YSLEER. Trimming leaves V shorter by 2 bases and J shorter by 4 bases, with the junction holding 16 bases beyond the gene matches. Worth noting for this clone: No cognate antigen has been identified for it. The sample holds no much larger clone one base away, and base qualities are not on file.

Whole blood was collected in K2EDTA tubes by collaborating institutions according to the institutions' own protocols. For TCRbeta analysis, collaborator samples were shipped as frozen whole blood, as isolated PBMCs, or as DNA extracted from either sample type. TCRbeta CDR3 regions were amplified from genomic DNA by means of the immunoSEQ Assay, a bias-controlled multiplex PCR. The source study handled its data this way. Nucleated cell counts per sample were estimated from amplification of reference gene primers within the assay. To quantify the absolute abundance of each unique TCRbeta CDR3 rearrangement, sequence reads were collapsed and filtered. For each sample, productive Simpson clonality was calculated as the square root of Simpson's diversity index across productive rearrangements. TCRdb holds this immuneACCESS table with in-frame rearrangements only. Some clones are missing; in checked studies, unresolved V genes explain under half, and the rest has no known cause. The V and J calls and clone size come from that table; D and trimming were worked out from the DNA. The sample has 130,000 to 150,000 clones on record, around nine tenths of them singletons. The top ten clones comprise more than 3.5% of the sample.

Findings and caveats that apply to the study as a whole: How much clinical and demographic metadata was included differed by source and by participant, and the metadata was provided uncurated.

The specimen was peripheral blood. Recombination linked TRBV4-3 to TRBJ2-1, with 11 bases matching TRBD2. This clonotype was sampled from a woman aged 40 to 50 with acute or convalescent COVID-19. Read as DNA, the sequence is TGCGCCAGCAGCCAACACTGGACAGGGCTAGCGGGGGGCTTTTACAATGAGCAGTTCTTC. This encodes CASSQHWTGLAGGFYNEQFF.